This T cell receptor beta chain was observed in a study of untreated major depressive disorder. Study-level points and caveats: Depressed patients' CD4+ T cells carried increased TRBV05-01 (Vbeta 5.1) usage versus control CD4+ T cells.

Clones were read by immunoSEQ multiplex PCR, and TCRdb kept only the in-frame ones, dropping some. The sample shows about 20,000 clones, around 87% of them seen only once. About this clone: The antigen is not known.

Germline V gives CDR1 SQVTM, CDR2 ANQGSEA. The V gene lost 7 bases and the J gene lost 0 bases, with 19 bases spanning the gap. The CDR3 has 15 amino acids. Every participant had European ancestry. Excluded: major illness, comorbidity, regular medication, drug use, over 100 g alcohol weekly. The origin of this receptor is a woman aged 25 to 45 in good health. The chain recombines TRBV29-1 with TRBJ2-7; D possibly corresponds to TRBD1 (5 bases). The sample comprised CD4+ T cells from PBMCs. CDR3 loop: CSARAYTSSSYEQYF. CDR3 sequence (DNA): TGCAGCGCCAGGGCATATACTTCCTCCTCCTACGAGCAGTACTTC.